This is a list of T cell receptor beta chains from one sample in a study of cytomegalovirus exposure and HLA in healthy donors. Libraries were prepared by immunoSEQ multiplex PCR; TCRdb keeps only in-frame clonotypes and omits some of them. The data show about 120,000 clones, 89% seen once. Source material: PBMCs. The source of these receptors is a woman aged 18-29 years in good health and CMV-seronegative. The CDR3 runs from the conserved cysteine through the conserved F or W. The D gene is left open where the match is weak. Size is omitted from some rows. Given values are once, few, many or a class for expanded clones.

D: TRBD1; J: TRBJ1-1; V: TRBV25-1; size: once; CDR3: CASTTTGENTEAFF; DNA: TGTGCCAGCACAACGACAGGGGAAAACACTGAAGCTTTCTTT
D: -; J: TRBJ2-7; V: TRBV6-6; size: once; CDR3: CASSLFMGSPDYEQYF; DNA: TGTGCCAGCAGTTTATTCATGGGGAGTCCGGACTACGAGCAGTACTTC
D: TRBD1; J: TRBJ1-2; V: TRBV4-1; size: -; CDR3: CASSQTTGNGYTF; DNA: TGCGCCAGCAGCCAGACGACAGGGAATGGCTACACCTTC
D: -; J: TRBJ2-7; V: TRBV29-1; size: -; CDR3: CSVGTQGVLYEQYF; DNA: TGCAGCGTCGGGACACAAGGAGTCCTCTACGAGCAGTACTTC
D: TRBD1; J: TRBJ1-1; V: TRBV5-6; size: -; CDR3: CASSTTGGANTEAFF; DNA: TGTGCCAGCAGCACGACAGGGGGCGCGAACACTGAAGCTTTCTTT
D: -; J: TRBJ1-2; V: TRBV6-5; size: -; CDR3: CASSRDSYGYTF; DNA: TGTGCCAGCAGTCGAGACAGCTACGGCTACACCTTC
D: -; J: TRBJ1-5; V: TRBV5-6; size: -; CDR3: CASSFRLPGPNQPQHF; DNA: TGTGCCAGCAGCTTTCGTCTCCCAGGGCCTAATCAGCCCCAGCATTTT
D: TRBD1; J: TRBJ1-2; V: TRBV5-6; size: -; CDR3: CASSLVSGGSYGYTF; DNA: TGTGCCAGCAGCTTGGTGTCAGGGGGCAGCTATGGCTACACCTTC
D: -; J: TRBJ2-7; V: TRBV6-6; size: -; CDR3: CASSYLGASRSEQYF; DNA: TGTGCCAGCAGTTACCTTGGAGCATCGAGGTCCGAGCAGTACTTC
D: -; J: TRBJ2-7; V: TRBV5-1; size: -; CDR3: CASSLDGGGEQYF; DNA: TGCGCCAGCAGCCTAGACGGTGGTGGCGAGCAGTACTTC
D: TRBD1; J: TRBJ2-7; V: TRBV9; size: once; CDR3: CASSEGQGGYEQYF; DNA: TGTGCCAGCAGCGAGGGACAGGGGGGTTACGAGCAGTACTTC
D: TRBD1; J: TRBJ2-3; V: TRBV2; size: -; CDR3: CASSGPQGPDTQYF; DNA: TGTGCCAGCAGTGGACCACAGGGGCCGGATACGCAGTATTTT
D: TRBD1; J: TRBJ2-7; V: TRBV28; size: -; CDR3: CASSLIGDRAYEQYF; DNA: TGTGCCAGCAGTTTAATCGGGGACAGAGCCTACGAGCAGTACTTC
D: TRBD1; J: TRBJ1-1; V: TRBV29-1; size: -; CDR3: CSVTGQVTQSLSEAFF; DNA: TGCAGCGTTACGGGACAGGTTACCCAATCCCTCTCTGAAGCTTTCTTT
D: -; J: TRBJ1-1; V: TRBV11-2; size: -; CDR3: CASRPQNEAFF; DNA: TGTGCCAGCAGACCACAGAATGAAGCTTTCTTT
D: TRBD1; J: TRBJ1-4; V: TRBV25-1; size: -; CDR3: CASSYTGDEKLFF; DNA: TGTGCCAGCAGTTATACAGGGGATGAAAAACTGTTTTTT
D: TRBD1; J: TRBJ1-5; V: TRBV2; size: -; CDR3: CASRRGQDNQPQHF; DNA: TGTGCCAGCAGGAGGGGACAGGACAATCAGCCCCAGCATTTT
D: -; J: TRBJ2-7; V: TRBV23-1; size: once; CDR3: CASSQTPDEQYF; DNA: TGCGCCAGCAGTCAAACTCCCGACGAGCAGTACTTC
D: -; J: TRBJ2-7; V: TRBV27; size: -; CDR3: CASSFQGPYEQYF; DNA: TGTGCCAGCAGTTTCCAGGGTCCCTACGAGCAGTACTTC
D: -; J: TRBJ2-2; V: TRBV4-2; size: -; CDR3: CASSQLLGQAGELFF; DNA: TGTGCCAGCAGCCAACTACTGGGGCAAGCCGGGGAGCTGTTTTTT
D: TRBD1; J: TRBJ1-5; V: TRBV2; size: -; CDR3: CASRGQGGQPQHF; DNA: TGTGCCAGCAGAGGACAGGGTGGCCAGCCCCAGCATTTT
D: -; J: TRBJ2-2; V: TRBV4-1; size: -; CDR3: CASSQDARGVGELFF; DNA: TGCGCCAGCAGCCAAGATGCCAGGGGGGTCGGGGAGCTGTTTTTT
D: TRBD2; J: TRBJ2-7; V: TRBV5-4; size: -; CDR3: CASSLSPRGGYEQYF; DNA: TGTGCCAGCAGCTTGTCTCCGCGGGGGGGCTACGAGCAGTACTTC
D: -; J: TRBJ2-2; V: TRBV6-6; size: -; CDR3: CASSREAGHGELFF; DNA: TGTGCCAGCAGCCGAGAGGCCGGACACGGGGAGCTGTTTTTT
D: -; J: TRBJ2-7; V: TRBV6-5; size: -; CDR3: CASSLFMGSPDYEQYF; DNA: TGTGCCAGCAGTTTATTCATGGGGAGTCCGGACTACGAGCAGTACTTC
D: TRBD1; J: TRBJ2-5; V: TRBV6-1; size: -; CDR3: CASTKGQGETQYF; DNA: TGTGCCAGCACCAAAGGACAGGGCGAGACCCAGTACTTC
D: TRBD2; J: TRBJ2-1; V: TRBV5-1; size: -; CDR3: CASSLVSGGYNEQFF; DNA: TGCGCCAGCAGCTTGGTTTCGGGGGGATACAATGAGCAGTTCTTC